This T cell receptor (beta chain) was recorded in a study of beta chain features in type 1 diabetes. Study results and limitations: Across all four CD4+ subsets, people with type 1 diabetes showed modestly shorter TCRB CDR3s. Naive, central memory and Treg TCRB repertoires appeared more alike in patients than in healthy donors. Short templates might get an advantage during PCR, and this would be equal in patients and controls.

Without exception, sorted populations had purity beyond 95%. V was pared by 4 bases and J by 5 bases, with 11 bases between. The germline V gene has CDR1 MNHEY and CDR2 SMNVEV (reference sequence). The CDR3 totals 13 residues. cDNA synthesis used the whole RNA isolate, giving expressed TCRB sequences. Samples of naive, central memory and regulatory T cells yielded a mean of around 3.4 million reads. The table came from immunoSEQ multiplex PCR; TCRdb's copy has only in-frame clones and leaves some out. The table includes some 700,000 clones, 13% detected once. This clone was detected only a few times. What it recognizes is unknown.

This chain uses TRBV27 with TRBJ1-2, with D possibly being TRBD1 (5 bases). What was sequenced was naive CD4+ T cells from blood. The TCR originated in a man aged 18 to 30 with type 1 diabetes. The CDR3 DNA sequence: TGTGCCAGCAGTTCAGGGTTGGAATATGGCTACACCTTC. It encodes CASSSGLEYGYTF.